Sequencing of this T cell receptor beta chain was carried out in a study of post-analysis software for immune sequencing data. Study-wide background: There were relapsing-remitting, secondary progressive and progressive-relapsing multiple sclerosis among the disease courses included. General study results and limits: Multiple sclerosis patients had significantly lower normalized Chao1 diversity than controls. Under F measure analysis, samples from one preparation batch co-clustered strongly. The five TRBV segments detected at higher frequency in patients than in controls included TRBV5-6, TRBV5-1 and TRBV20-1.

As to this clonotype: The antigen is unknown.

The TCR beta cDNA libraries contained unique molecular identifiers. When about 1 to 11 million T cells were used, they gave 500,000 or so cDNA molecules. In TCRdb, the PCR reads were re-called with MiXCR into one record per CDR3 protein. The top ten clones hold 4.6% of a sample with roughly 870,000 distinct CDR3 sequences, approximately 57% of them seen once. J gave up 6 bases and V 6 bases, and 6 bases lay outside the gene matches. The germline V gene has CDR1 SQVTM and CDR2 ANQGSEA. The CDR3 has 12 residues. The chain recombines TRBV29-1 with TRBJ2-5, with TRBD1 matching over 8 bases. This TCR was sampled from a girl between 5 and 17 years old with multiple sclerosis. Sequencing was done on a sample of blood. As DNA, the CDR3 is TGCAGCGTGTTTGACAGGGGAAAGACCCAGTACTTC. This gives the protein CSVFDRGKTQYF.